One and the same sample provided the 28 T cell receptor beta chains below, sequenced in a study of T-cell memory formation after mild COVID-19. TCRdb redid the calling of the 5' RACE reads with MiXCR, one entry per CDR3 protein. This table holds 89,000 or so distinct CDR3 sequences, 9.5% to 15% found once. Sequencing was carried out using PBMCs or a T cell subset sorted from them (not recorded which). These receptors came from a man aged 18 to 30 who had mild COVID-19 (a few samples of this study predate the infection). Cell type and time point are not known.

This clonotype was detected only a few times. The V call is TRBV19, the J call TRBJ1-2; a possible D gene is TRBD1 (6 bases). The CDR3 runs 15 residues. Trimming left V 3 bases short and J 4 bases short, with 15 bases between. Germline CDR1 LNHDA, CDR2 SQIVND (reference sequence). As DNA, the CDR3 is TGTGCCAGTAGTATCCCCCCAGGGGAAGGCTATGGCTACACCTTC. Its protein is CASSIPPGEGYGYTF.

This chain connects TRBV7-3 to TRBJ1-6, with 7 bases aligning to TRBD1. V was pared by 5 bases and J by 6 bases, with 4 bases of the junction left unmatched. Germline CDR1 SGHTA, CDR2 FQGTGA. The CDR3 sequence is 14 residues long. The CDR3 coding sequence is TGTGCCAGCAGCCTGGGGACAGTTAATTCACCCCTCCACTTT. Protein sequence: CASSLGTVNSPLHF.

This clonotype was observed a few times. The chain carries TRBV7-8 and TRBJ1-2; no definite D call. Trimming pared 1 base from V and 7 bases from J, leaving 10 bases between. From germline, CDR1 is SGHVS and CDR2 FQNEAQ. The CDR3 runs 13 residues. The CDR3 spells CASSLEPLGGYTF. The CDR3 DNA follows: TGTGCCAGCAGCTTAGAACCCTTAGGTGGCTACACCTTC.

This clonotype was picked up a small number of times. The V gene is TRBV29-1, the J gene TRBJ2-7; possible D gene TRBD1, 6 bases. CDR3 length: 16 amino acids. CDR1 SQVTM and CDR2 ANQGSEA come from the germline V gene. V shed 1 base and J shed 5 bases, with 21 bases lying between them. CDR3 loop: CSVEGAQGTSGNEQYF. CDR3 DNA: TGCAGCGTTGAAGGTGCACAGGGAACCTCGGGCAACGAGCAGTACTTC.

This clonotype was counted between two and nine times. The rearrangement joins TRBV4-1 to TRBJ2-3; 8 nucleotides line up with TRBD2. There are 15 residues in the CDR3. Germline CDR1 and CDR2: MGHRA and YSYEKL. V shed 2 bases and J 2 bases; nucleotides not matched to a gene: 3. Here the CDR3 DNA reads TGCGCCAGCAGCCAACAGCGGGGGAACACAGATACGCAGTATTTT. Residues: CASSQQRGNTDTQYF.

This rearrangement joins TRBV7-8 to TRBJ2-3; 8 bases fit TRBD1. J gave up 2 bases and V 1 base, and 5 bases lay outside the gene matches. The CDR3 consists of 16 residues. Germline V gene sequence: CDR1 SGHVS, CDR2 FQNEAQ. This CDR3 is CASSLVLDRATDTQYF. The CDR3 nucleotides read TGTGCCAGCAGCTTAGTGCTGGACAGGGCCACAGATACGCAGTATTTT.

This sequence joins TRBV19 and TRBJ1-5; D unresolved. Per the germline V gene, CDR1 is LNHDA and CDR2 is SQIVND (reference sequence). Trimming left V 3 bases short and J 0 bases short, with 6 bases between. The CDR3 runs to 14 residues. CDR3 sequence (DNA): TGTGCCAGTAGTATCCTAGATAGCAATCAGCCCCAGCATTTT. This codes for CASSILDSNQPQHF.

The chain is built from TRBV11-2 and TRBJ1-4; unclear D gene. The CDR3 has 16 amino acids. CDR1 is SGHAT and CDR2 is FQNNGV in the germline V gene. The ends were cut back, 5 bases at V and 0 bases at J, with 13 bases in the middle. For the CDR3, the DNA is TGTGCCAGCAGCCCTTCCGGGCTCGCAACTAATGAAAAACTGTTTTTT. It specifies CASSPSGLATNEKLFF.

The rearrangement links TRBV5-1 to TRBJ1-2; 7 bases are shared with TRBD1. This CDR3 spans 14 amino acids. Germline V lookup: CDR1 SGHRS, CDR2 YFSETQ. J lost 3 bases, V lost 4 bases, and 6 bases had no gene match. CDR3 nucleotide sequence: TGCGCCAGCAGCGCGGACAGGTTCTACTATGGCTACACCTTC. Amino acid sequence: CASSADRFYYGYTF.

In its sample, this clonotype was seen many times. J is TRBJ2-3 and V is TRBV5-1; no clear D. The CDR3 spans 14 residues. Per the germline V gene, CDR1 is SGHRS and CDR2 is YFSETQ. The V gene lost 1 base and the J gene lost 3 bases, with 9 bases spanning the gap. CDR3 protein: CASSLYSTTDTQYF. The DNA for the CDR3 is TGCGCCAGCAGCTTGTACAGTACGACAGATACGCAGTATTTT.

Only a few counts were recorded for this clonotype. The chain joins TRBV28 to TRBJ1-1, with D maybe TRBD1 (5 bases). Germline-derived CDR1 and CDR2 are MDHEN and SYDVKM. Trimming left V 6 bases short and J 3 bases short, with 14 bases between. The CDR3 runs to 14 residues. The CDR3 reads CASSPRGRDTEAFF. CDR3 sequence (DNA): TGTGCCAGCAGCCCGAGGGGAAGGGACACTGAAGCTTTCTTT.

The chain recombines TRBV11-3 with TRBJ2-1; 9 bases are shared with TRBD1. Germline CDR1 reads SGHNT; CDR2 reads YENEEA. The CDR3 extends over 14 amino acids. V lost 5 bases, J lost 8 bases, and 7 bases stayed unmatched. The chain's CDR3 is CASSHRRTGDEQFF. The CDR3 nucleotides read TGTGCCAGCAGCCATCGGAGGACAGGGGATGAGCAGTTCTTC. Looking up the rest from reference TRBV11-3 and TRBJ2-1 gives the full variable domain: EAGVVQSPRYKIIEKKQPVAFWCNPISGHNTLYWYLQNLGQGPELLIRYENEEAVDDSQLPKDRFSAERLKGVDSTLKIQPAELGDSAVYLCASSHRRTGDEQFFGPGTRLTVL.

This clonotype was counted between two and nine times. Compared with germline, one end of the junction differs, possibly owing to a read error. The chain employs TRBV20-1 and TRBJ1-1; D not certain. There are 13 residues in the CDR3. CDR1 and CDR2 from the germline V gene are DFQATT and SNEGSKA (reference sequence). CDR3 in amino acids: CSARGQLNTEAFF. CDR3 DNA: TGCAGTGCCAGAGGTCAGCTGAACACTGAAGCTTTCTTT.

This chain joins TRBV6-5 and TRBJ1-1, with D unresolved. Trimming took off 5 bases at V and 1 base at J, with 8 bases between the two ends. Germline V lookup: CDR1 MNHEY, CDR2 SVGAGI. The CDR3 loop spans 13 amino acids. CDR3 region: CASSIMENTEAFF. The CDR3 DNA sequence: TGTGCCAGCAGTATAATGGAGAACACTGAAGCTTTCTTT.

This clonotype was picked up a small number of times. This chain uses TRBV5-1 with TRBJ1-1, with D hard to call. The CDR3 runs 14 residues. V was clipped by 2 bases and J by 0 bases, with 8 bases between them. CDR1 is SGHRS and CDR2 is YFSETQ in the germline V gene. In nucleotides, the CDR3 is TGCGCCAGCAGCTTATGGAGTATGAACACTGAAGCTTTCTTT. Protein sequence: CASSLWSMNTEAFF.

This clonotype was found a few times. J is TRBJ2-1 and V is TRBV5-6; 7 positions agree with TRBD1. CDR1 SGHDT and CDR2 YYEEEE come from the germline V gene. This CDR3 is built from 16 residues. Losses at the gene ends were 3 bases for V and 5 bases for J; bases not matched to a gene: 11. Here the CDR3 DNA reads TGTGCCAGCAGCTCCGAAACAGGGGTCTTTGACAATGAGCAGTTCTTC. Protein product: CASSSETGVFDNEQFF.

This clonotype was observed a handful of times. V and J are TRBV9 and TRBJ1-1; TRBD1 is a possible D gene (5 bases). In germline, CDR1 is SGDLS, CDR2 YYNGEE. The CDR3 is 12 residues long. Trimming took off 0 bases at V and 8 bases at J, with 8 bases between the two ends. CDR3 sequence (DNA): TGTGCCAGCAGCGTAGGCGGGGGAGAAGCTTTCTTT. This gives the protein CASSVGGGEAFF.

This clonotype was observed a few times. The rearrangement links TRBV4-3 to TRBJ2-7, with D maybe TRBD1 (6 bases). This CDR3 has 13 residues. V lost 4 bases and J 5 bases, leaving 12 bases between the germline ends. Germline CDR1 is LGHNA and CDR2 is YSLEER. In DNA, the CDR3 is TGCGCCAGCAGCCCCCGGACAGCCGACGAGCAGTACTTC. It yields the protein CASSPRTADEQYF.

The rearrangement uses TRBV6-6 and TRBJ2-1; 12 bases are a match to TRBD2. The CDR3 contains 15 residues. V gave up 4 bases and J gave up 8 bases; unmatched junction bases: 6. Germline assignment: CDR1 MNHNY and CDR2 SVGAGI (reference sequence). The CDR3 DNA is TGTGCCAGCAGTTTGACTAGCGGGGGACACGATGAGCAGTTCTTC. Residues: CASSLTSGGHDEQFF.

This clonotype was observed a handful of times. The rearrangement uses TRBV9 and TRBJ1-2; no reliable D call. The CDR3 totals 12 residues. The germline gives CDR1 SGDLS, CDR2 YYNGEE. V gave up 0 bases and J gave up 8 bases, with 8 bases separating them. This CDR3 reads CASSVATMGYTF. The CDR3 DNA reads as TGTGCCAGCAGCGTAGCTACGATGGGCTACACCTTC.

This clonotype was seen a handful of times. The V gene is TRBV20-1, the J gene TRBJ2-3, with 8 bases aligning to TRBD2. The germline V gene encodes CDR1 DFQATT and CDR2 SNEGSKA (reference sequence). The V and J ends lost 0 bases and 4 bases, in that order; junction bases with no gene match: 9. The CDR3 loop spans 16 amino acids. The CDR3 region is CSAREAASGGSDTQYF. In DNA form, the CDR3 reads TGCAGTGCTAGAGAGGCCGCCAGCGGGGGATCAGATACGCAGTATTTT.

In its sample, this clonotype ranks as medium-sized. The chain has TRBV27 and TRBJ2-7; D remains ambiguous. Trimming pared 5 bases from V and 1 base from J, leaving 9 bases between. This CDR3 is 13 amino acids long. CDR1 MNHEY and CDR2 SMNVEV come from the germline V gene (reference sequence). The CDR3 nucleotides read TGTGCCAGCAGTCACGGGCCATCCTACGAGCAGTACGTC. Translating gives CASSHGPSYEQYV.

This chain uses TRBV12-3 or TRBV12-4 with TRBJ2-4; TRBD1 or TRBD2 may be the D gene (6 bases each). The ends were cut back, 6 bases at V and 6 bases at J, with 15 bases in the middle. The CDR3 covers 14 residues. The CDR3: CASRPRGQGNIQYF. Written as DNA, the CDR3 is TGTGCCAGCAGGCCCCGGGGGCAGGGAAACATTCAGTACTTC.

This clonotype has just a few counts. CDR3 sequence reads: CASSISGGRGAGEQFF. In DNA form, the CDR3 reads TGTGCCAGTAGTATCTCCGGGGGGAGGGGAGCGGGTGAGCAGTTCTTC. This chain connects TRBV19 to TRBJ2-1; 7 bases agree with TRBD2. CDR3 length: 16 amino acids. The germline V gene encodes CDR1 LNHDA and CDR2 SQIVND (reference sequence). V was clipped by 3 bases and J by 9 bases; unmatched bases: 14. Together with reference TRBV19 and TRBJ2-1, the CDR3 gives the full variable domain: DGGITQSPKYLFRKEGQNVTLSCEQNLNHDAMYWYRQDPGQGLRLIYYSQIVNDFQKGDIAEGYSVSREKKESFPLTVTSAQKNPTAFYLCASSISGGRGAGEQFFGPGTRLTVL.

This clonotype was seen more than once but under ten times. This rearrangement joins TRBV6-5 to TRBJ2-4, with D unclear. Trimming stripped 8 bases from V and 5 bases from J, with 10 bases between. The CDR3 loop spans 12 amino acids. The V gene's germline CDR1 is MNHEY and CDR2 SVGAGI. This chain's CDR3 is CASLGRENIQYF. DNA for the CDR3: TGTGCCAGCCTCGGTCGCGAAAACATTCAGTACTTC.

This chain connects TRBV20-1 to TRBJ1-2, with 12 bases aligning to TRBD1. CDR1 is DFQATT and CDR2 is SNEGSKA in the germline V gene (reference sequence). With 3 bases clipped from V and 4 bases from J, the junction kept 12 bases outside the gene matches. The CDR3 is 17 residues long. The CDR3 region is CSARLPGQGASIYGYTF. In DNA, the CDR3 is TGCAGTGCTAGGCTCCCGGGACAGGGGGCGTCGATCTATGGCTACACCTTC.

This chain links TRBV11-2 with TRBJ2-1; D might be TRBD1 (7 bases). Germline lookup yields CDR1 SGHAT and CDR2 FQNNGV. Between the trimmed V and J ends, which lost 2 bases and 3 bases, there was a span of 11 bases. The CDR3 runs 15 residues. The CDR3 here is CASSLPQGGYNEQFF. CDR3 bases: TGTGCCAGCAGCTTACCGCAGGGGGGCTACAATGAGCAGTTCTTC.

This clonotype was seen a handful of times. The rearrangement joins TRBV4-3 to TRBJ2-3; D unresolved. V was clipped by 0 bases and J by 0 bases, with 4 bases between them. Germline CDR1 is LGHNA and CDR2 is YSLEER. The CDR3 runs 14 residues. CDR3 DNA: TGCGCCAGCAGCCAAGATCTGAGCACAGATACGCAGTATTTT. This translates into CASSQDLSTDTQYF.